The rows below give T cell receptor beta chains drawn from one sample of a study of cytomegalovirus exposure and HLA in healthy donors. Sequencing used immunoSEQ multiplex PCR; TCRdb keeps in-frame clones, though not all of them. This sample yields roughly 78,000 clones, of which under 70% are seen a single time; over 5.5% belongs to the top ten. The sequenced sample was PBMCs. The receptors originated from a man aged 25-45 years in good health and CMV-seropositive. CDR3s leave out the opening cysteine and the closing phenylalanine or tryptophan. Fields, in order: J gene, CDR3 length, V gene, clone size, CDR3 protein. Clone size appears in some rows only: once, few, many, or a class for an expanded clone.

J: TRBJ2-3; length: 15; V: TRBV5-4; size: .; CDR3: ASSSEPSGGPTDTQY
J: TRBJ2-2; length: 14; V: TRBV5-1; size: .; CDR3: ASRPPGQGNTGELF
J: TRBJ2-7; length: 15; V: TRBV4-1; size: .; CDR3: ASSQQPQGQGIHEQY
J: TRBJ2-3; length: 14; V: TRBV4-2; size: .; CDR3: ASSPTPSGSADTQY
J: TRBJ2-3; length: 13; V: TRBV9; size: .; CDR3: ASSVAGEFTDTQY
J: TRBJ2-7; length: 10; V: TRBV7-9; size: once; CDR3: ASSLTGLEQY
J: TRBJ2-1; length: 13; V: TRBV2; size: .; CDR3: ASTGSGRSYNEQF
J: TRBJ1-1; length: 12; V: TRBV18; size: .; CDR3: ASSPRDKNTEAF
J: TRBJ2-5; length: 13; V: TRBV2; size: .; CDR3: ASLRTGGGQETQY
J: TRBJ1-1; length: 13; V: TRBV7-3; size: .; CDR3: ASSQNGGTVTEAF
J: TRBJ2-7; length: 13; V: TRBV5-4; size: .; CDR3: ASSFTSGADYEQY
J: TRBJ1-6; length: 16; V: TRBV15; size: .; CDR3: ATSRDIGSLDYNSPLH
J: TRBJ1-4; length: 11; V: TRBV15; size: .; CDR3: ASSVPYNEKLF
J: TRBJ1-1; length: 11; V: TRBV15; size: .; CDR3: ATSRVDRAEAF
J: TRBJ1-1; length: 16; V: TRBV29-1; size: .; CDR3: SVEDPQAFVRMNTEAF
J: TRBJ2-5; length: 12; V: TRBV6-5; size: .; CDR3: ASTPFGGTETQY
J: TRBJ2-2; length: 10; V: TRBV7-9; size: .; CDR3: ASSQSTGELF
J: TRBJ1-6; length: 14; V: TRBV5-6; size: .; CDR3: ASKQGDSSYNSPLH
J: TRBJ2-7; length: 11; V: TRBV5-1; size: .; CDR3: ASSLGQGDEQY
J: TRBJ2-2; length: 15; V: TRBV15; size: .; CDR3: ATSSSGTGPFTGELF
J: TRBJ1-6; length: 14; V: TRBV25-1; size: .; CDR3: ASSEFRGAYNSPLH
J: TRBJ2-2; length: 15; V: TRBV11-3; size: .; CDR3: ASSLVRGMGSTGELF
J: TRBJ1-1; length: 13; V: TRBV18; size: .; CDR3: ASSPRTGVNTEAF
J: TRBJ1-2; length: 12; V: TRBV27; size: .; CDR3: ASSLQGANYGYT
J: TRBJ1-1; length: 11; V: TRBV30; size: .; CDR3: AETGDMNTEAF
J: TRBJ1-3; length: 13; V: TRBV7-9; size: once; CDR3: ASSLDGGRGNTIY
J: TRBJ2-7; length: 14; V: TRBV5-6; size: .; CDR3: ASSLILWQGGYEQY
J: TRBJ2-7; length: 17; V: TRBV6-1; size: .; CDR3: ASSEPPASGFASSYEQY
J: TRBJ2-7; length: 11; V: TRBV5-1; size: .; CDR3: ASSPGGAYEQY
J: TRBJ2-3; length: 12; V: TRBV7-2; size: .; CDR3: ASSPSGSTDTQY
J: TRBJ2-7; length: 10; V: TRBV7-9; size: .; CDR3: ASGQFPYEQY
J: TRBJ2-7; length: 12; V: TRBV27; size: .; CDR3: ASSLAGFSYEQY
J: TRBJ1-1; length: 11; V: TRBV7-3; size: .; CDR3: ASSQDTNTEAF
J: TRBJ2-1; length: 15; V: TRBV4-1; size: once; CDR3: ASRTGAGGFSYNEQF
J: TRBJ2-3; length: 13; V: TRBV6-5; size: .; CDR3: ASSYEQGSTDTQY
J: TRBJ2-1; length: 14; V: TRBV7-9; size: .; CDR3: ASSLISRGGAYEQF
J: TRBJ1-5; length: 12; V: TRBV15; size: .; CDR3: ATSRDRSPGPQH
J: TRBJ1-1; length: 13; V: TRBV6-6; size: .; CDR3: ASCTSGGEGTEAF
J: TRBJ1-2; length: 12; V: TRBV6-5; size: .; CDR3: ASSSTGWGYGYT
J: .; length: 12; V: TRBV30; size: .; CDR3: AWSGGTGTYEQY
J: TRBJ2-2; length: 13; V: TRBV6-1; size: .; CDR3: ASRWSGGNTGELF
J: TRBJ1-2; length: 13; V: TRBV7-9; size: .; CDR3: ASSLVQETIYGYT
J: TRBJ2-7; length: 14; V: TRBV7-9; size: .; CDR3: ASSLEGGLRKGEQY
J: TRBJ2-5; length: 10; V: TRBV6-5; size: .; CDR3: ASSSRGETQY
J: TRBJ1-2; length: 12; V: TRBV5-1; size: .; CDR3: ASRGTGGPNGYT
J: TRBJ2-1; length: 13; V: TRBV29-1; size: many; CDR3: SVESGSGDINEQF
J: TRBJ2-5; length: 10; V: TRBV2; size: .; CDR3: ASSAGEETRY
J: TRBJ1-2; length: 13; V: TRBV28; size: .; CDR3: ASSSSRGTAYGYT
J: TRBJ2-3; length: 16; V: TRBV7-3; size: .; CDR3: ASSPRTSGRRSTDTQY
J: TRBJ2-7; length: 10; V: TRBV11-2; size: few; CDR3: ASRFGGREQY